What follows describes a single T cell receptor (beta chain). Its antigen remains unidentified. The germline V gene encodes CDR1 SGHTA and CDR2 FQGTGA. V was trimmed by 5 bases and J by 0 bases, leaving 7 bases between them. CDR3 size: 13 residues. Primers: 60 Vbeta forward and 13 Jbeta reverse. Authors' methods: A later analysis tallied some 84 million unique TCR beta chains, some 12 million of them shared. Sequencing was performed with immunoSEQ multiplex PCR; in TCRdb, only in-frame clones are kept and a portion is missing. For V, J and clone size, that table is used; D and trimming come from the DNA. This sample contains about 120,000 clones. The data stem from a study of cytomegalovirus exposure and HLA in healthy donors. About the study: In an early release, HLA-typed donors contributed tens of millions of unique TCR sequences.

The study's findings and limits: Later analysis associated a missense DCLRE1C variant with TCR beta V- and J-gene trimming. Sequencing likely produced, as an artifact, a cluster of highly shared sequence variants.

Sequenced sample: PBMCs. The TCR originated in a man in his forties in good health and CMV-seropositive. The chain employs TRBV7-3 and TRBJ1-1, with D perhaps matching TRBD1 (6 bases). Here the CDR3 DNA reads TGTGCCAGCAGCCGACAGGTGAACACTGAAGCTTTCTTT. As protein: CASSRQVNTEAFF.